Each of the 15 T cell receptor beta chains below was sequenced from the same sample in a study of CD8 T cells in Susac syndrome. Reverse transcription of roughly 0.5 to 1 ug RNA was performed with random hexamers. TCRdb fed the immunoSEQ multiplex PCR reads into MiXCR, producing one record per CDR3 protein. This table has fewer than 150,000 distinct CDR3 sequences, approximately 95% appearing once. The sequencing input was CD8+ T cells from PBMCs. Receptor source: a human donor in good health.

This clonotype was counted a single time. The chain links TRBV20-1 to TRBJ1-2; D not certain. V lost 6 bases and J lost 4, with 9 bases in between. Germline values: CDR1 DFQATT, CDR2 SNEGSKA (reference sequence). The CDR3 contains 11 residues. CDR3 in DNA: TGCAGTGCGGGCGTACTCTATGGCTACACCTTC. Its translation is CSAGVLYGYTF.

The V and J genes are TRBV11-2 and TRBJ1-1; 7 nucleotides agree with TRBD1. This CDR3 is built from 16 residues. The germline gives CDR1 SGHAT, CDR2 FQNNGV. J lost 1 base, V lost 3 bases, and 8 bases had no gene match. The CDR3 nucleotides read TGTGCCAGCAGCTTTCGACAGGGTATGTGGAACACTGAAGCTTTCTTT. Its translation: CASSFRQGMWNTEAFF.

This chain connects TRBV2 to TRBJ2-1; no firm D call. CDR1 is SNHLY, CDR2 FYNNEI, per germline. The CDR3 sequence is 12 residues long. V gave up 6 bases and J gave up 7 bases, with 10 bases separating them. The CDR3 region is CASRGLENEQFF. In nucleotides, the CDR3 is TGTGCCAGCAGAGGGTTAGAGAATGAGCAGTTCTTC.

This chain joins TRBV27 and TRBJ1-5; the D is unclear. This CDR3 spans 12 amino acids. Trimming took off 7 bases at V and 8 bases at J, with 12 bases between the two ends. CDR1 is MNHEY, CDR2 SMNVEV, per germline (reference sequence). CDR3 sequence: CASTSLGEPQHF. For the CDR3, the DNA is TGTGCCAGCACCAGCCTCGGGGAGCCCCAGCATTTT.

Only a few counts were recorded for this clonotype. The genes are TRBV11-2 and TRBJ2-7; 7 nucleotides match TRBD2. Germline CDR1 is SGHAT and CDR2 is FQNNGV. This CDR3 is built from 15 residues. The ends lost 0 bases at V and 0 bases at J; junction bases unmatched: 2. CDR3 coding DNA: TGTGCCAGCAGCTTAGAGGCTAGCGGCTCCTACGAGCAGTACTTC. Protein product: CASSLEASGSYEQYF.

This clonotype was seen a handful of times. This chain connects TRBV7-8 to TRBJ1-1; D might be TRBD1 (5 bases). Trimming pared 5 bases from V and 1 base from J, leaving 17 bases between. CDR3 length: 16 residues. From germline, CDR1 is SGHVS and CDR2 FQNEAQ. CDR3 region: CASSPIDSSGNTEAFF. CDR3 in DNA: TGTGCCAGCAGCCCCATAGACAGTTCGGGGAACACTGAAGCTTTCTTT.

V and J are TRBV12-5 and TRBJ2-7; TRBD1 or TRBD2 may be the D gene (5 bases each). The CDR3 has 12 amino acids. Trimming removed 8 bases from V and 2 bases from J, with 10 bases in between. From germline, CDR1 is LGHNT and CDR2 FRNRAP. CDR3 nucleotides: TGTGCTAGTCGGGGCACCACCTACGAGCAGTACTTC. Protein sequence: CASRGTTYEQYF.

The genes are TRBV20-1 and TRBJ1-1; no firm D call. The CDR3 is 15 residues long. Trimming shortened V by 1 base and J by 5 bases, and 17 bases separated the two germline ends. From germline, CDR1 is DFQATT and CDR2 SNEGSKA (reference sequence). The CDR3 DNA is TGCAGTGCTAGAGTTGGTGGACGGTTGGGGACTGAAGCTTTCTTT. Translating it yields CSARVGGRLGTEAFF.

The V gene is TRBV6-4, the J gene TRBJ2-3; unclear D gene. The V end was cut by 6 bases, the J end by 4 bases, with 11 bases between. CDR1 and CDR2 from the germline V gene are MRHNA and SNTAGT. This CDR3 comprises 13 residues. The CDR3 DNA sequence: TGTGCCAGCAGCTTACCTGGGGCAGATACGCAGTATTTT. Amino acids: CASSLPGADTQYF.

The CDR3 sequence is CATSRTLPTEAFF. CDR3 DNA sequence: TGTGCCACCAGCAGAACTTTACCCACTGAAGCTTTCTTT. V is TRBV15 and J is TRBJ1-1; D gene ambiguous. Per the germline V gene, CDR1 is LNHNV and CDR2 is YYDKDF (reference sequence). Trimming took off 2 bases at V and 4 bases at J, with 8 bases between the two ends. The CDR3 sequence is 13 residues long.

The chain uses TRBV7-6 and TRBJ1-1; 10 bases match TRBD1. Germline V gene sequence: CDR1 SGHVS, CDR2 FNYEAQ. Trimming cost V 5 bases and J 6 bases; bases outside gene matches: 12. The CDR3 has 16 residues. The CDR3 protein is CASSTGQGDNRAEAFF. The CDR3 DNA sequence: TGTGCCAGCAGCACCGGACAGGGGGATAATAGGGCTGAAGCTTTCTTT. Full variable domain (missing parts from reference TRBV7-6 and TRBJ1-1): GAGVSQSPRYKVTKRGQDVALRCDPISGHVSLYWYRQALGQGPEFLTYFNYEAQQDKSGLPNDRFSAERPEGSISTLTIQRTEQRDSAMYRCASSTGQGDNRAEAFFGQGTRLTVV.

The gene calls are TRBV14 and TRBJ2-1; D not certain. The CDR3 runs 15 residues. The V gene's germline CDR1 is SGHDN and CDR2 FVKESK. Trimming removed 5 bases from V and 0 bases from J, with 11 bases in between. The DNA for the CDR3 is TGTGCCAGCAGCGACCCAGCGAGCTCCTACAATGAGCAGTTCTTC. This sequence encodes CASSDPASSYNEQFF. Together with reference TRBV14 and TRBJ2-1, the CDR3 gives the full variable domain: EAGVTQFPSHSVIEKGQTVTLRCDPISGHDNLYWYRRVMGKEIKFLLHFVKESKQDESGMPNNRFLAERTGGTYSTLKVQPAELEDSGVYFCASSDPASSYNEQFFGPGTRLTVL.

The chain joins TRBV7-9 to TRBJ2-7; D could derive from TRBD1 or TRBD2 (5 bases each). The length of the CDR3 is 15 residues. Germline assignment: CDR1 SEHNR and CDR2 FQNEAQ (reference sequence). With 4 bases removed from V and 2 bases from J, the gap between germline ends came to 15 bases. The CDR3 protein is CASSYPGRPTYEQYF. The CDR3 DNA sequence: TGTGCCAGCAGCTATCCGGGACGACCTACCTACGAGCAGTACTTC.

The chain is built from TRBV27 and TRBJ2-7; 11 bases align to TRBD1. Germline CDR1 reads MNHEY; CDR2 reads SMNVEV (reference sequence). This CDR3 is built from 15 residues. V lost 3 bases and J lost 6; bases outside the gene matches: 7. This CDR3 is CASSFLGTGGGEQYF. In DNA form, the CDR3 reads TGTGCCAGCAGTTTTCTTGGGACAGGGGGTGGCGAGCAGTACTTC.

This chain joins TRBV24-1 and TRBJ2-7; 7 bases are a match to TRBD2. Germline trimming cut 5 bases from V and 5 bases from J; bases unmatched to any gene: 8. This CDR3 has 14 amino acids. CDR1 and CDR2 (germline): KGHDR, SFDVKD. Here the CDR3 DNA reads TGTGCCACCAGTGGCGGGAGCCCCACTGACGAGCAGTACTTC. Residues: CATSGGSPTDEQYF.